The rows below give T cell receptor beta chains drawn from one sample of a study of shared clonotypes between healthy human individuals. Libraries were prepared by immunoSEQ multiplex PCR; TCRdb keeps only in-frame clonotypes and omits some of them. In the table there are around 2.1 million clones, roughly 91% of which are singletons. Material for sequencing was naive CD8+ T cells from PBMCs. Receptors were obtained from a man aged 18 to 29 in good health. Some clones in this sample may be carry-over from other donors' samples. CDR3s include the opening cysteine and the closing phenylalanine or tryptophan. A D gene is named only where the DNA matches it firmly. Rows may omit the clone size; those that give it use once, few, many or a size class.

J gene	clone size	D gene	V gene	CDR3 DNA	CDR3 protein
TRBJ2-7	NA	TRBD2	TRBV27	TGTGCCAGCAGCCCGGGACTAATCTACGAGCAGTACTTC	CASSPGLIYEQYF
TRBJ2-1	NA	TRBD1	TRBV4-2	TGTGCCAGCAGCCAAGAGTATAAGACAGGGACCAATGAGCAGTTCTTC	CASSQEYKTGTNEQFF
TRBJ2-3	NA	NA	TRBV5-1	TGCGCCAGCGGACCGAACACAGATACGCAGTATTTT	CASGPNTDTQYF
TRBJ2-7	NA	TRBD1	TRBV27	TGTGCCAGCAGTGCCCCGGGACAGGGGGCGTACGAGCAGTACTTC	CASSAPGQGAYEQYF
TRBJ1-5	once	NA	TRBV6-6	TGTGCCAGCAGTTACTCGAGGGGGGGTATTGGTCAGCCCCAGCATTTT	CASSYSRGGIGQPQHF
TRBJ2-1	once	TRBD2	TRBV9	TGTGCCAGCAGCGCCCCTAGCGGGAGAACCTACAATGAGCAGTTCTTC	CASSAPSGRTYNEQFF
TRBJ1-5	once	NA	TRBV4-1	TGCGCCAGCAGCTCTGACGGTTTCAATCAGCCCCAGCATTTT	CASSSDGFNQPQHF
TRBJ1-1	few	TRBD1	TRBV25-1	TGTGCCAGCAGTGACCAGGACAGGGATATCACTGAAGCTTTCTTT	CASSDQDRDITEAFF
TRBJ2-5	NA	TRBD1	TRBV19	TGTGCCAGTAGTCCTGGACAGGGATGGTTGGAGACCCAGTACTTC	CASSPGQGWLETQYF
TRBJ2-7	NA	TRBD1	TRBV7-9	TGTGCCAGCAGCCTCACAGGGGGCGAGCAGTACTTC	CASSLTGGEQYF
TRBJ2-2	NA	NA	TRBV2	TGTGCCAGCAATGGAGAGACCGACCTCACCGGGGAGCTGTTTTTT	CASNGETDLTGELFF
TRBJ2-5	NA	TRBD1	TRBV9	TGTGCCAGTCAGGGCGGGACAGGGGACGGGAAGACCCAGTACTTC	CASQGGTGDGKTQYF
TRBJ1-5	NA	NA	TRBV30	TGTGCCTGGAGTGTATTTGGGCCCCAGCATTTT	CAWSVFGPQHF
TRBJ2-7	NA	NA	TRBV27	TGTGCCAGCAGTTTTGAAAGGGGCGGGGCCCCCTACGAGCAGTACTTC	CASSFERGGAPYEQYF
TRBJ1-5	NA	TRBD1	TRBV28	TGTGCCAGCAGTCTACTCCGGGACAGGGGGCTCTTCACGGTCGATCAGCCCCAGCATTTT	CASSLLRDRGLFTVDQPQHF
TRBJ1-4	NA	NA	TRBV6-1	TGTGCCAGCAGCGTCAGGTTTAATGAAAAACTGTTTTTT	CASSVRFNEKLFF
TRBJ1-4	NA	NA	TRBV6-5	TGTGCCAGCAGTTTGACTGGGAGGAATGAAAAACTGTTTTTT	CASSLTGRNEKLFF
TRBJ2-1	once	NA	TRBV30	TGTGCCTGGACTATTGGGAGTGAGCAGTTCTTC	CAWTIGSEQFF
TRBJ2-7	NA	NA	TRBV27	TGTGCCAGCAGTCCTATCCCCCTCGTGGACAGATTATACGAGCAGTACTTC	CASSPIPLVDRLYEQYF
TRBJ2-7	once	TRBD2	TRBV27	TGTGCCAGTAGCGGGAGAGGCTACGAGCAGTACTTC	CASSGRGYEQYF
TRBJ1-2	NA	NA	TRBV7-9	TGTGCCAGCAGCCCCGTGTCGGGGCAGTCGGGTGGCTACACCTTC	CASSPVSGQSGGYTF
TRBJ2-1	NA	TRBD1	TRBV9	TGTGCCAGCAGCGTTAGGGGACAGGTAGGTGAGCAGTTCTTC	CASSVRGQVGEQFF
TRBJ2-1	NA	TRBD2	TRBV6-1	TGTGCCAGCAGTCACCTAGCGGCGACCTACAATGAGCAGTTCTTC	CASSHLAATYNEQFF
TRBJ2-1	NA	NA	TRBV27	TGTGCCAGCAGTCTAAGACTGGGCTGGGGGGAGCAGTTCTTC	CASSLRLGWGEQFF
TRBJ1-2	NA	NA	TRBV28	TGTGCCAGCAGTCTCACAGGAAATTATGGCTACACCTTC	CASSLTGNYGYTF
TRBJ2-1	NA	TRBD2	TRBV30	TGTGCCTGGAGTTACGGGGGTAGCGGGAGATACAATGAGCAGTTCTTC	CAWSYGGSGRYNEQFF
TRBJ2-4	NA	NA	TRBV5-1	TGCGCCAGCAGCGTATCGACTGGGGGCGGAAACATTCAGTACTTC	CASSVSTGGGNIQYF
TRBJ1-1	NA	NA	TRBV5-1	TGCGCCAGCACGGGAGTGGGGAGGACTGAAGCTTTCTTT	CASTGVGRTEAFF
TRBJ2-1	NA	TRBD2	TRBV28	TGTGCCAGCAGTTCCCGACTAGCGGGGAGCTCCTACAATGAGCAGTTCTTC	CASSSRLAGSSYNEQFF
TRBJ1-1	NA	NA	TRBV5-6	TGTGCCAGCAGCTTGGTAAGGGGGGCTGAAGCTTTCTTT	CASSLVRGAEAFF
TRBJ2-2	NA	NA	TRBV27	TGTGCCAGCCGACTAGAGAACACCGGGGAGCTGTTTTTT	CASRLENTGELFF
TRBJ2-1	NA	NA	TRBV11-2	TGTGCCAGCAGCTTTATCCGGGGCCTCTACAATGAGCAGTTCTTC	CASSFIRGLYNEQFF
TRBJ1-2	NA	NA	TRBV2	TGTGCCAGCACCGAAGAGGGACGGAGGCCAGACTATGGCTACACCTTC	CASTEEGRRPDYGYTF
TRBJ1-1	few	NA	TRBV5-6	TGTGCCAGCAGCTTGGTTGACGGAGCCTTGAGGACTGAAGCTTTCTTT	CASSLVDGALRTEAFF
TRBJ1-5	NA	NA	TRBV4-1	TGCGCCAGCAGCCAAGAGTACGGTGATAGCAATCAGCCCCAGCATTTT	CASSQEYGDSNQPQHF
TRBJ2-7	NA	TRBD2	TRBV9	TGTGCCAGCAGCGTAGGGACTAGCGTTGACGAGCAGTACTTC	CASSVGTSVDEQYF
TRBJ2-1	NA	TRBD2	TRBV13	TGTGCCAGCAGCTCGCCGGGACTAGCGCTAAGCAATGAGCAGTTCTTC	CASSSPGLALSNEQFF
TRBJ2-7	NA	NA	TRBV7-9	TGTGCCAGCAGCCAAGCTTTGACAGCGTACGAGCAGTACTTC	CASSQALTAYEQYF
TRBJ2-7	NA	TRBD2	TRBV28	TGTGCCAGCAGTTTAGCGGGAGGGCCCGAGCAGTACTTC	CASSLAGGPEQYF
TRBJ2-1	once	NA	TRBV28	TGTGCCAGCAGTACCATTCGACTAGGTTGGGAGCAGTTCTTC	CASSTIRLGWEQFF
TRBJ1-1	NA	NA	TRBV19	TGTGCCAGTAGTATAGATCAGGGTTGGACTGAAGCTTTCTTT	CASSIDQGWTEAFF
TRBJ2-2	NA	NA	TRBV11-3	TGTGCCAGCAGCTTACGTCATAACACCGGGGAGCTGTTTTTT	CASSLRHNTGELFF
TRBJ1-2	NA	NA	TRBV27	TGTGCCAGCAGTTTAGGGGGCACGTTGGAGGGCTACACCTTC	CASSLGGTLEGYTF
TRBJ2-7	NA	NA	TRBV6-1	TGTGCCAGCAGTGAAAGGGGGGTGTCCTACGAGCAGTACTTC	CASSERGVSYEQYF
TRBJ2-1	NA	NA	TRBV9	TGTGCCAGCAGCGTAGATGGAGCGGGTTTCAGCAATGAGCAGTTCTTC	CASSVDGAGFSNEQFF
TRBJ1-3	NA	NA	TRBV28	TGTGCCAGCAGTTTAGGGGCCTACTCTGGAAACACCATATATTTT	CASSLGAYSGNTIYF
TRBJ1-3	NA	NA	TRBV9	TGTGCCAGCGGGGGGCTAGTTCGGAGCACCATATATTTT	CASGGLVRSTIYF
TRBJ2-1	NA	NA	TRBV19	TGTGCCAGTGGGTCCTTTGGGTCGGGCAATGAGCAGTTCTTC	CASGSFGSGNEQFF
TRBJ2-3	NA	NA	TRBV29-1	TGCAGCACCGAGGGGCAGGCTAGCACAGATACGCAGTATTTT	CSTEGQASTDTQYF
TRBJ2-7	NA	TRBD2	TRBV4-3	TGCGCCAGCAGCCAGACACTAGCGGAGACCTACGAGCAGTACTTC	CASSQTLAETYEQYF
TRBJ2-3	NA	NA	TRBV6-1	TGTGCCAGCAGTGATGAGGTCGGGCAGGGCTTGGCAGATACGCAGTATTTT	CASSDEVGQGLADTQYF
TRBJ2-7	NA	TRBD2	TRBV27	TGTGCCAGCAGTCGGGCTAGCGGGTACGAGCAGTACTTC	CASSRASGYEQYF
TRBJ1-2	NA	TRBD1	TRBV11-2	TGTGCCAGCAGCTTCAGGGGGCGCGGTATCTATGGCTACACCTTC	CASSFRGRGIYGYTF